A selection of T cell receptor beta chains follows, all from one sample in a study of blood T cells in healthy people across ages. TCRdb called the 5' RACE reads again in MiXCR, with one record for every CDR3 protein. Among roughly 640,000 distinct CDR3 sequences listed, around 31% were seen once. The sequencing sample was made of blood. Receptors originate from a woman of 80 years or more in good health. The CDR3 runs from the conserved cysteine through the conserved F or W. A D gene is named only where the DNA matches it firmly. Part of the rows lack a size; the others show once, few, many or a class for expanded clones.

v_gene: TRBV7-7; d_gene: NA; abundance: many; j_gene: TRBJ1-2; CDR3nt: TGTGCTGACCCCGGAGACTATGGCTACACCTTC; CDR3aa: CADPGDYGYTF
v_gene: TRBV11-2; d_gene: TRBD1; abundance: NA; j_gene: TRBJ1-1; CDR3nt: TGTGCCAGCAGCTTGCCCGGACAGGGAGCGAACACTGAAGCTTTCTTT; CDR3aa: CASSLPGQGANTEAFF
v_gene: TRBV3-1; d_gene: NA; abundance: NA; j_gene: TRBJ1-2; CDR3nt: TGTGCCAGTGGGGGCGGGGGCTCTGGCTACACCTTC; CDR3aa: CASGGGGSGYTF
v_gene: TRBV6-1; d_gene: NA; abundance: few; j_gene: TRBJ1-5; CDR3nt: TGTGCCAGCAGTGAAGCGCGGAGGGGCGGGGATCAGCCCCAGCATTTT; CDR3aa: CASSEARRGGDQPQHF
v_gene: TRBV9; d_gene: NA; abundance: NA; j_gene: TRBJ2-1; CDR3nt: TGTGCCAGCAGCGCCGGGGGCGGCCTCGACGAGCAGTTCTTC; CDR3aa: CASSAGGGLDEQFF
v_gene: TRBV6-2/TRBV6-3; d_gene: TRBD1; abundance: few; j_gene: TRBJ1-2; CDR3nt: TGTGCCAGCAGTTACACGGGACAGGATGGCTACACCTTC; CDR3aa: CASSYTGQDGYTF
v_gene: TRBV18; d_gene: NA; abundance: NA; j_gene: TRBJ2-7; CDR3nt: TGTGCCAGCTCACTGTCTCCCTCGGCCTACGAGCAGTACTTC; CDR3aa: CASSLSPSAYEQYF
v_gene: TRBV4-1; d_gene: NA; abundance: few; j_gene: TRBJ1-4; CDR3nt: TGCGCCAGCAGCCATAACGTCGTGGGAGGGTTTTGGGCAACTAATGAAAAACTGTTTTTT; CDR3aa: CASSHNVVGGFWATNEKLFF
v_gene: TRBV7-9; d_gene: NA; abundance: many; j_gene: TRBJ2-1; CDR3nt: TGTGCCAGCAGCACCTTAGGGGAGCAGTTCTTC; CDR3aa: CASSTLGEQFF
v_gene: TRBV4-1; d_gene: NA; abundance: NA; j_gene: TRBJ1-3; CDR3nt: TGCGCCAGCAGCTCCCTGGTGGGTTCTGGAAACACCATATATTTT; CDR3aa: CASSSLVGSGNTIYF
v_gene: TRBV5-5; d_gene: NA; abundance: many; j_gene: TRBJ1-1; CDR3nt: TGTGCCAGCAGCTTGGCCCGGGCAAGCTTATTCTACACTGAAGCTTTCTTT; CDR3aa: CASSLARASLFYTEAFF
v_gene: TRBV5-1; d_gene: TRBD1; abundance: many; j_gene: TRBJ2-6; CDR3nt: TGCGCCAGCAGTCTGGGACAGGGGTTAATCTCTGGGGCCAACGTCCTGACTTTC; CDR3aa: CASSLGQGLISGANVLTF
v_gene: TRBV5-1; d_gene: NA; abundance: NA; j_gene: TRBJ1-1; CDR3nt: TGCGCCAGCGCCCCGGAGCAGGCCTCGGTGAACACTGAAGCTTTCTTT; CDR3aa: CASAPEQASVNTEAFF
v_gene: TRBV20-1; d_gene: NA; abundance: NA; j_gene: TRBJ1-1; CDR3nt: TGCAGTGCGGACACGGACCAGGTGAACACTGAAGCTTTCTTT; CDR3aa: CSADTDQVNTEAFF
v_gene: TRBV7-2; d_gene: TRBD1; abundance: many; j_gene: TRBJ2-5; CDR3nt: TGTGCCAGCAGCCCCGGGACAGGGAACCCCACGCTGGGGGAGACCCAGTACTTC; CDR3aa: CASSPGTGNPTLGETQYF
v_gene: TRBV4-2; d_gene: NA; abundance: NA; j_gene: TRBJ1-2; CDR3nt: TGTGCCAGCAGCCAAGAAGAGGGAAACCCCAACTATGGCTACACCTTC; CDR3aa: CASSQEEGNPNYGYTF
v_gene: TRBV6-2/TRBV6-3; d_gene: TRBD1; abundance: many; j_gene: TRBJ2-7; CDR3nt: TGTGCCAGCAGTTTTAGCGGGACAGGGGTCTACGAGCAGTACTTC; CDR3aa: CASSFSGTGVYEQYF
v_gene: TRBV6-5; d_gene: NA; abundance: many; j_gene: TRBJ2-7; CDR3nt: TGTGCCAGTAAACAGCTCTACGAGCAGTACTTC; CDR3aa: CASKQLYEQYF
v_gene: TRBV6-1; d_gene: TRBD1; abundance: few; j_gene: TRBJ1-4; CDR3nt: TGTGCCAGTTCTCGGACAGGGAAGACTAATGAAAAACTGTTTTTT; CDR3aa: CASSRTGKTNEKLFF
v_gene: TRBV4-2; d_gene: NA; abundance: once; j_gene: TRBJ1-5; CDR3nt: TGTGCCAGCAGCCAAGGGGGACGGGGTGGTGATCAGCCCCAGCATTTT; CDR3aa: CASSQGGRGGDQPQHF
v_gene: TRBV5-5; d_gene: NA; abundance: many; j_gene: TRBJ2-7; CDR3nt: TGTGCCAGCAGCTTGGCAGGGACACTCTCCTACGAGCAGTACTTC; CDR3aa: CASSLAGTLSYEQYF
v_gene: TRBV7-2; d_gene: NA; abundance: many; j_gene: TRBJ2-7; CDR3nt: TGTGCCAGCAGCTTAGTGTTAGGGGGAGACTACGAGCAGTACTTC; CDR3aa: CASSLVLGGDYEQYF
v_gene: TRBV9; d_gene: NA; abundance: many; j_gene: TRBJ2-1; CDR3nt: TGTGCCAGCAGGGAAACCGGGAAGAGGTATATTGAGCAGTTCTTC; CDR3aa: CASRETGKRYIEQFF
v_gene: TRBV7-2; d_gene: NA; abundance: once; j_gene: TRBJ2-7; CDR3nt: TGTGCCAGCAGCCGCGTGGGGCGTGGGGGCTCCTACGAGCAGTACTTC; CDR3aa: CASSRVGRGGSYEQYF
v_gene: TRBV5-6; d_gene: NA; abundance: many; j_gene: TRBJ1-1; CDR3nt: TGTGCCAGCAGCCCTCAGGGTTTGAACACTGAAGCTTTCTTT; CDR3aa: CASSPQGLNTEAFF
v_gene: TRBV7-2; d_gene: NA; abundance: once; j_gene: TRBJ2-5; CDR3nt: TGTGCCAGCAACCAAGGTCGGGACCAAGAGACCCAGTACTTC; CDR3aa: CASNQGRDQETQYF
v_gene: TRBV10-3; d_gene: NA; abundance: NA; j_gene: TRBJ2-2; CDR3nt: TGTGCCGTTCAGGGTCCCGGGGAGCTGTTTTTT; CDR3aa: CAVQGPGELFF
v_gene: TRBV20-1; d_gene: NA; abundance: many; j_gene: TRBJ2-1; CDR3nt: TGCAGTGCCACCTCGTCGGAGGGGAACTCCTACAATGAGCAGTTCTTC; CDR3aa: CSATSSEGNSYNEQFF
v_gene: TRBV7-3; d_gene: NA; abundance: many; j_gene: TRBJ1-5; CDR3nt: TGTGCCAGCAGCAACACACCTGGGGGGAGTCAGCCCCAGCATTTT; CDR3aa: CASSNTPGGSQPQHF
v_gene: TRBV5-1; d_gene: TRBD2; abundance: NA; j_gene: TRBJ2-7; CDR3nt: TGCGCCAGCAGCCGGGAGGGCAGGGAGGAGGGCGAGCAGTACTTC; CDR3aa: CASSREGREEGEQYF
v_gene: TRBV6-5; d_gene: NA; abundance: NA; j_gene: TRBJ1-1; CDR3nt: TGTGCCAGCAGCCTACTAGTCGGGGGGAGCACTGAAGCTTTCTTT; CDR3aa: CASSLLVGGSTEAFF
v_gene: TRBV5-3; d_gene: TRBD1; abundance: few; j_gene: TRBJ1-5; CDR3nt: TGTGCCAGAAGCTTTTATCGTCCGGGACAGATCACAAGCAATCAGCCCCAGCATTTT; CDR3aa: CARSFYRPGQITSNQPQHF
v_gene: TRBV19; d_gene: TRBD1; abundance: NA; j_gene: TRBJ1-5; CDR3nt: TGTGCCAGTAGTACACCGGGACAGGGGCTGGTTCAGCCCCAGCATTTT; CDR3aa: CASSTPGQGLVQPQHF
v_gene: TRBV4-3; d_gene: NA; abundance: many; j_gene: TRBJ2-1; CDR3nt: TGCGCCAGCAGCCAAGAAGCAGGGCTAAGTAGTGAGCAGTTCTTC; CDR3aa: CASSQEAGLSSEQFF
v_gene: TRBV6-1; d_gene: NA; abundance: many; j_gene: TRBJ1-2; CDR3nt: TGTGCCAGCAGTGAAAGGTCCGTCCGGAATGGCTACACCTTC; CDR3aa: CASSERSVRNGYTF
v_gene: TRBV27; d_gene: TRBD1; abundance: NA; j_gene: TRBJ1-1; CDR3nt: TGTGCCAGTCACCCTACCGTCGGGACAGGGACGACTGAAGCTTTCTTT; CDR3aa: CASHPTVGTGTTEAFF
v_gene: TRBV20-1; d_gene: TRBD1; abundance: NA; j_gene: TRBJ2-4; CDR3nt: TGCAGTGCTTCCCGGGACAGGAGGGCCAAAAACATTCAGTACTTC; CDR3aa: CSASRDRRAKNIQYF